This T cell receptor (beta chain) originates from a study of T cells in Graves' hyperthyroidism and ophthalmopathy. Study-level background: Peripheral blood was drawn at first diagnosis, prior to all treatment. Study-wide results and caveats: Median prediction lead before ophthalmopathy onset was 5 to 7 months with the model.

Regions amplified from RNA transcripts were the TCR beta CDR3 regions. When the TCR CDR3 underwent first-round RT-PCR, the HTBI primer set was used. MiXCR was run by TCRdb on the multiplex PCR reads, yielding one entry per CDR3 protein. The sample lists a few hundred thousand distinct CDR3 sequences, around a sixth seen once, with around 47% in the top ten. As regards this clonotype: Its antigen is unknown.

The receptor was isolated from a woman in her fifties or sixties with Graves' hyperthyroidism. Sequences were obtained from blood.

The CDR3 DNA is TGTGCCAGCAGTTACTCGCATAACAGGGAAAAACTGTTTTTT. This sequence encodes CASSYSHNREKLFF. The gene calls are TRBV6-2 or TRBV6-3 and TRBJ1-4, with a possible D match to TRBD1 (5 bases). V lost 0 bases and J lost 8, with 10 bases in between. The CDR3 spans 14 residues. Germline lookup yields CDR1 MNHEY and CDR2 SVGEGT.